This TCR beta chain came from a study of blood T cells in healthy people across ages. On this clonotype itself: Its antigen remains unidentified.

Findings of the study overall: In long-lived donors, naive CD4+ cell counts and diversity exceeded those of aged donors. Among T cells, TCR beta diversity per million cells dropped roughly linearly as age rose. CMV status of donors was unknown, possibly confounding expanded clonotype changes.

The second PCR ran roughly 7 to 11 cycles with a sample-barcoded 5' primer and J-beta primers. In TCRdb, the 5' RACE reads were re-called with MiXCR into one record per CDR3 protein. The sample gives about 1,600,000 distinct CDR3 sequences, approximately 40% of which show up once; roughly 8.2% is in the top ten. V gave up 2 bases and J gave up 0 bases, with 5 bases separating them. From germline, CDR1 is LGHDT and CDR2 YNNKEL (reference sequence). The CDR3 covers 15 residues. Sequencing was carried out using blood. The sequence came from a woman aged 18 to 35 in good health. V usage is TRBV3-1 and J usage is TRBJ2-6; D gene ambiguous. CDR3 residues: CASSQLDSGANVLTF. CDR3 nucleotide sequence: TGTGCCAGCAGCCAACTCGACTCTGGGGCCAACGTCCTGACTTTC.